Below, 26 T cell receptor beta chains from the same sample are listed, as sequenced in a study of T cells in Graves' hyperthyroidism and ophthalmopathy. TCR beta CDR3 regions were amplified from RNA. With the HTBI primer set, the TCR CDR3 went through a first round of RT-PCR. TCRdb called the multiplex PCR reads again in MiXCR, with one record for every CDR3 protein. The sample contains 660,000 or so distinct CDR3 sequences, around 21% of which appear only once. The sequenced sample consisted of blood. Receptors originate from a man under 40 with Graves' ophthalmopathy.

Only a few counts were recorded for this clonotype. CDR3 sequence: CASSYSLGNQPQHF. CDR3 nucleotide sequence: TGTGCCAGCAGTTATAGTTTGGGGAATCAGCCCCAGCATTTT. The chain joins TRBV28 to TRBJ1-5, with D unresolved. There are 14 residues in the CDR3. Trimming took 4 bases from V and 4 from J, leaving 11 bases between them. Germline V gene lookup returns CDR1 MDHEN and CDR2 SYDVKM.

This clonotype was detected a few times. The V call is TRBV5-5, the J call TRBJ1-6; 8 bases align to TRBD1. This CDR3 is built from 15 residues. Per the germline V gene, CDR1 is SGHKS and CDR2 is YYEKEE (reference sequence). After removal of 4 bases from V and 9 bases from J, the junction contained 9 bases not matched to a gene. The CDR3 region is CASSQGQGFGSPLHF. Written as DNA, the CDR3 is TGTGCCAGCAGCCAAGGACAGGGATTTGGTTCACCCCTCCACTTT.

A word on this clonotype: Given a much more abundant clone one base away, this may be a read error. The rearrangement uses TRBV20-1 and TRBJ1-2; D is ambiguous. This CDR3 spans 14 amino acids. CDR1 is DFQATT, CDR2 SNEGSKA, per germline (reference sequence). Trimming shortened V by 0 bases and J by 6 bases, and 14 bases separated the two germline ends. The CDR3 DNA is TGCAGTGCTAGAGAAGGAGGACGGGGTAATGGCTACACCTTC. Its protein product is CSAREGGRGNGYTF.

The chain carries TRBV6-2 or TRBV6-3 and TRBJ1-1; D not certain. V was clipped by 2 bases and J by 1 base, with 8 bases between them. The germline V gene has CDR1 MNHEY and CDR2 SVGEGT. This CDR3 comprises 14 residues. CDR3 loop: CASSYARENTEAFF. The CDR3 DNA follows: TGTGCCAGCAGTTACGCCCGGGAGAACACTGAAGCTTTCTTT.

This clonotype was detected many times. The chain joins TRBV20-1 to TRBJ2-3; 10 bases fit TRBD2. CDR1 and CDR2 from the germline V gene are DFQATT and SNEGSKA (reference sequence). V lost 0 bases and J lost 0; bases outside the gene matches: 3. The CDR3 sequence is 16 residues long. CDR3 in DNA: TGCAGTGCTAGAGATGAACTAGCGGGAAGCACAGATACGCAGTATTTT. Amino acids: CSARDELAGSTDTQYF.

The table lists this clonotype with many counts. Written as DNA, the CDR3 is TGTGCCAGCACCCAAGCCAGCTCCTACAATGAGCAGTTCTTC. It is translated as CASTQASSYNEQFF. The chain carries TRBV6-2 or TRBV6-3 and TRBJ2-1; D uncertain. Trimming removed 7 bases at V and 0 bases at J, with 10 bases between. This CDR3 has 14 amino acids. Germline assignment: CDR1 MNHEY and CDR2 SVGEGT.

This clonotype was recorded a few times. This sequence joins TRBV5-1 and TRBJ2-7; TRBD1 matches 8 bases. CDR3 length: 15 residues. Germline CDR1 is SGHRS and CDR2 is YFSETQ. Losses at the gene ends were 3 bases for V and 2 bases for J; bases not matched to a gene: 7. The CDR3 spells CASSSTTGVTYEQYF. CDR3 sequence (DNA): TGCGCCAGCAGCTCTACGACAGGGGTTACCTACGAGCAGTACTTC.

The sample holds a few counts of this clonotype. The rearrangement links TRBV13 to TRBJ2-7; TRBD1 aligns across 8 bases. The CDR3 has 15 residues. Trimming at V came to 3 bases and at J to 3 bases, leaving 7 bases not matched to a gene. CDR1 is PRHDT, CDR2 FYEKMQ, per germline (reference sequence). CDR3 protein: CASSFFTGGVYEQYF. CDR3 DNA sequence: TGTGCCAGCAGCTTTTTTACAGGGGGTGTCTACGAGCAGTACTTC.

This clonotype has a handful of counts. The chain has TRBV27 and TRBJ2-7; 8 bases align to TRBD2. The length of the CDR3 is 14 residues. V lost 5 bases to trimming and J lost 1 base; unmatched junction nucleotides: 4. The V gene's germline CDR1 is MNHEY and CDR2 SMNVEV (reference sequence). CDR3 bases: TGTGCCAGCAGTATGCGGGAGGCTTCCTACGAGCAGTACTTC. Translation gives CASSMREASYEQYF.

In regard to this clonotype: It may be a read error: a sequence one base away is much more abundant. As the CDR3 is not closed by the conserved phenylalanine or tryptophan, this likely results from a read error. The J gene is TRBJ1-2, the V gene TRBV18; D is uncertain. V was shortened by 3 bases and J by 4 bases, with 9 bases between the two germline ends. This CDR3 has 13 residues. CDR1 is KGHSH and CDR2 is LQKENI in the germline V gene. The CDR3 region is CASSPTATYGYTL. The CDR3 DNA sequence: TGTGCCAGCTCACCGACGGCAACCTATGGCTACACCCTC.

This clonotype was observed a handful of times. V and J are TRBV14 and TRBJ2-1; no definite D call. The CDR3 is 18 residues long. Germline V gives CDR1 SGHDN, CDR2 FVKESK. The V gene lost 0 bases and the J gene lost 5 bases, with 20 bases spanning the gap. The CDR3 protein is CASSQDYSRTTFHNEQFF. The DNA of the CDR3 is TGTGCCAGCAGCCAAGATTATTCGAGGACCACATTCCACAATGAGCAGTTCTTC.

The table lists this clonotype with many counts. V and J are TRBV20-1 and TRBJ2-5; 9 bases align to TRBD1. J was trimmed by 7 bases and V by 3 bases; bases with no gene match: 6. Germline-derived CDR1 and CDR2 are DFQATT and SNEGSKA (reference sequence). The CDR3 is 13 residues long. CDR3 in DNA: TGCAGTGCTAGGCGGGACAGGGAGGCGACCCAGTACTTC. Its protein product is CSARRDREATQYF.

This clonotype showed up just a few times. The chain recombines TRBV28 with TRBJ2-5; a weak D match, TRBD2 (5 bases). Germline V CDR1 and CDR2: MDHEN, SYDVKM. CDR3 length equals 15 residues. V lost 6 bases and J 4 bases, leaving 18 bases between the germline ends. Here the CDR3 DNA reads TGTGCCAGCAGGGGGATCGAGGGCCTAAGAGAGACCCAGTACTTC. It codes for CASRGIEGLRETQYF.

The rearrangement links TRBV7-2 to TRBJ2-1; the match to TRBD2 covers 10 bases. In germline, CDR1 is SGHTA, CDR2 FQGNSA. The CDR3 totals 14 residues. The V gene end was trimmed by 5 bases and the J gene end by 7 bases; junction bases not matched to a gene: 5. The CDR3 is CASSPTSGPNEQFF. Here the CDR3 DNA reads TGTGCCAGCAGCCCGACTAGCGGGCCAAATGAGCAGTTCTTC.

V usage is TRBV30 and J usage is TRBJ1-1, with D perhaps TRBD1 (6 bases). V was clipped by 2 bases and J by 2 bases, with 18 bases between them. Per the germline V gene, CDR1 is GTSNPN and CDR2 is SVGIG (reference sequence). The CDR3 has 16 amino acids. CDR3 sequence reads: CAWSTRLGAKNTEAFF. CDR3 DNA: TGTGCCTGGAGTACTAGGCTGGGGGCGAAAAACACTGAAGCTTTCTTT.

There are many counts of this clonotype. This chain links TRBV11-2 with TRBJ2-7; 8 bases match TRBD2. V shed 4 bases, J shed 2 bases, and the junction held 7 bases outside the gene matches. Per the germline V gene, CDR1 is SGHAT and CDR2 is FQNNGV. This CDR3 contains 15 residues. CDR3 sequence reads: CASSSLTGGTYEQYF. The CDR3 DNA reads TGTGCCAGCAGCTCCTTGACGGGAGGGACCTACGAGCAGTACTTC.

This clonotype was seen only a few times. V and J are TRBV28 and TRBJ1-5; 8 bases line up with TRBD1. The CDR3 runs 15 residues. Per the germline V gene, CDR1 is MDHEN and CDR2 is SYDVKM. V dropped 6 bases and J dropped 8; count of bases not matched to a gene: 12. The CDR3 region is CASRKFTGGYKPQHF. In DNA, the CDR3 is TGTGCCAGCAGAAAATTCACAGGGGGGTATAAGCCCCAGCATTTT.

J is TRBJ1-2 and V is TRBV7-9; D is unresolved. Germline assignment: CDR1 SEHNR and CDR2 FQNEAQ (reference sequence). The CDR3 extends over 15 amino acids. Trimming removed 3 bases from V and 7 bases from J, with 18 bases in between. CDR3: CASSFGGRSTVGYTF. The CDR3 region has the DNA TGTGCCAGCAGCTTTGGAGGGAGAAGTACGGTTGGCTACACCTTC.

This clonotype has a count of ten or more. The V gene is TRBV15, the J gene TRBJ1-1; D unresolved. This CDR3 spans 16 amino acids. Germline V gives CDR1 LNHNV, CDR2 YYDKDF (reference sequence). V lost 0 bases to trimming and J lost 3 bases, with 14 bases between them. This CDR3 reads CATSRDPLPKHTEAFF. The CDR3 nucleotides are TGTGCCACCAGCAGAGATCCCCTACCTAAGCACACTGAAGCTTTCTTT. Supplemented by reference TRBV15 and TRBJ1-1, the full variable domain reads DAMVIQNPRYQVTQFGKPVTLSCSQTLNHNVMYWYQQKSSQAPKLLFHYYDKDFNNEADTPDNFQSRRPNTSFCFLDIRSPGLGDTAMYLCATSRDPLPKHTEAFFGQGTRLTVV.

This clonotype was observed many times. The CDR3 DNA is TGTGCCAGCAGCCAAGAAGGAGCGCGGGGAAGCTACACCTTC. Its translation is CASSQEGARGSYTF. The genes are TRBV3-1 and TRBJ1-2; unclear D gene. Germline CDR1 and CDR2: LGHDT and YNNKEL (reference sequence). V was cut by 0 bases and J by 9 bases, with 14 bases left in between. This CDR3 region has 14 residues.

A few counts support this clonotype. The CDR3 loop is CAIRNIGGRNTEAFF. The CDR3 bases are TGTGCCATCAGGAACATAGGGGGAAGGAACACTGAAGCTTTCTTT. This chain joins TRBV10-3 and TRBJ1-1, with TRBD1 as a possible D gene (6 bases). This CDR3 is 15 amino acids long. Looked up from germline, CDR1 is ENHRY and CDR2 is SYGVKD. V dropped 6 bases and J dropped 1 base, with 15 bases sitting between them.

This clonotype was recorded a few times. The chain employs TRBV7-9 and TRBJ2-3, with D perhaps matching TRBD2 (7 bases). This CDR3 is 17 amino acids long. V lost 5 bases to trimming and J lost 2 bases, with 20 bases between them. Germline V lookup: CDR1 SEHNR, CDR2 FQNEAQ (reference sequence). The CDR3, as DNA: TGTGCCAGCAGCCCCCCGGGGGCGGGAGTAACCACAGATACGCAGTATTTT. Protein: CASSPPGAGVTTDTQYF.

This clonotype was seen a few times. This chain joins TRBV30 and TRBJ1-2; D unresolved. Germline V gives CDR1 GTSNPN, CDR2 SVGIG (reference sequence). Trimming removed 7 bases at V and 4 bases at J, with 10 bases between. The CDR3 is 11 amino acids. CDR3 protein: CAFNAPYGYTF. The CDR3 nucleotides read TGTGCCTTCAACGCCCCCTATGGCTACACCTTC.

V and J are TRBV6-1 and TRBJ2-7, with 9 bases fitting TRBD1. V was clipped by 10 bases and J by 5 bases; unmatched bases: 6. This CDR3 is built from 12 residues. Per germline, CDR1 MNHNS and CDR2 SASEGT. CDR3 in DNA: TGTGCCACAAACAGGGGGCCGAACGAGCAGTACTTC. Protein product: CATNRGPNEQYF.

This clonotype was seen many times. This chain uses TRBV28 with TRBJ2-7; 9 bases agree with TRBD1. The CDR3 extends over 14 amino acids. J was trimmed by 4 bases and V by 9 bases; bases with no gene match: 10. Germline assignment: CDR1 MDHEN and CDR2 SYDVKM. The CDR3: CASMGQGAFYEQYF. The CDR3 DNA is TGTGCCAGTATGGGACAGGGCGCTTTTTACGAGCAGTACTTC.

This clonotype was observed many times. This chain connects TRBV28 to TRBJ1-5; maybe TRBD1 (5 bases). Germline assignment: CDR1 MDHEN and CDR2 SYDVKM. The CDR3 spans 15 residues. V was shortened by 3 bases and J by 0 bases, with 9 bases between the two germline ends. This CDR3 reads CASSLEGISNQPQHF. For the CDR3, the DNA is TGTGCCAGCAGTTTGGAGGGGATTAGCAATCAGCCCCAGCATTTT.